The clone carrying this TCR beta chain was observed a handful of times. Its cognate antigen is unknown. A much larger clone lies one base from this, so it may be a read error. No conserved phenylalanine or tryptophan ends this CDR3, so it is likely a read error. This specimen belongs to a study of tumor-infiltrating lymphocytes in primary liver carcinoma. Study at large: Ranging in age from 30 to 69 years, the patients were men and women.

Study-wide results and caveats: Presence in all five tumor regions was observed for only about 7.5-25% of top clones.

Using a constant-region primer together with ProtoScript II reverse transcriptase, TCR beta cDNA was made from around 500 ng of total RNA. What produced the TCR beta libraries was three nested multiplex PCR rounds using slightly modified ARM-PCR. Two initial PCR rounds of roughly 10 cycles each paired TRBV1-TRBV30 forward primers with a C-beta reverse primer. TCRdb analysed the multiplex PCR reads with MiXCR anew, one entry per CDR3 protein. The sample carries some 100,000 distinct CDR3 sequences, about 67% recorded once. V gave up 2 bases and J gave up 5 bases, with 1 base separating them. The CDR3 spans 12 residues. The germline V gene has CDR1 ENHRY and CDR2 SYGVKD. Scientists recovered RNA and DNA together from approximately 20-30 mg of unsorted bulk tissue. Uniformly, tumor samples exhibited a viable tumor cell fraction exceeding 75%.

This TCR was recovered from a woman in her sixties with primary liver carcinoma and hepatitis B virus infection. The rearrangement uses TRBV10-3 and TRBJ1-6; D not resolved. The sample taken for sequencing was liver tumor tissue from sampling region 2. Specified subset: tumor region T2, inferior pole. CDR3 DNA: TGTGCCATCAGTGAGGATAATTCACCCCTCCACCTT. Protein product: CAISEDNSPLHL.